This T cell receptor (beta chain) originates from a study of vaccination and CD4 T cells after COVID-19. Treatment specified: approximately 11-day PBMC culture with coronavirus spike peptide pools or control peptides (ViraFEST assay). The assay that was used to sequence DNA from cultured CD4+ T cells was the Oncomine TCR Beta short-read assay. MiXCR, applied by TCRdb to the PCR reads, yields one record per CDR3 protein. The sample shows about 10,000 distinct CDR3 sequences, roughly 66% of them seen only once. Study-wide results and caveats: Convalescent patients showed a median approximately 84% of reactive clones that were seen only post-vaccination.

Turning to this clonotype: Its specificity is unknown.

CDR1 is KGHDR, CDR2 SFDVKD, per germline. The CDR3 runs to 14 residues. Material: CD4+ T cells from blood, cultured in vitro. This sequence originates from a human donor who had recovered from COVID-19. This sequence joins TRBV24-1 and TRBJ1-5, with no clear D. CDR3 nucleotides: TGTGCTGCCCCATACGGAAAAGACAATCAGCCCCAGCATTTT. Its translation is CAAPYGKDNQPQHF.